These T cell receptor beta chains were read from a single sample in a study of blood T cell dynamics during melanoma immunotherapy. Produced via immunoSEQ multiplex PCR; TCRdb's table is partial and in-frame only. The sample lists about 10,000 clones; 85% to 90% were seen once. The source was blood, collected from a patient treated with checkpoint blockade. The receptors were sampled from a human donor with melanoma. CDR3s include the opening cysteine and the closing phenylalanine or tryptophan. The order of the fields is V gene, CDR3 protein.

TRBV21-1	CASSTRQWRDTGELFF
TRBV25-1	CASSGLAREQYF
TRBV30	CAWRESAYEQYF
TRBV2	CASSRKTGGTDTQYF
TRBV10-2	CASIYDSSYNEQFF
TRBV5-1	CASSLDGGGGYTF
TRBV2	CASSDRGNTGELFF
TRBV28	CASSSPGQAGWAQYF
TRBV11-2	CASSFSGGARREYF
TRBV9	CASSPDRGGWNEQFF
TRBV2	CASGYFRPGRQPQHF
TRBV28	CVSSLTGGVEKLFF
TRBV5-1	CASSFGQGKTEAFF
TRBV10-3	CAISPEGLSYTF
TRBV27	CASSRAGTMMGQQYF
TRBV5-1	CASSPGQGFDEQFF
TRBV15	CATSQGYSNQPQHF
TRBV5-4	CASSSLADPYNEQFF
TRBV28	CASSWNSGEQYF
TRBV30	CAWKFRDRALYEQYF
TRBV30	CAWKDRGNEQYF
TRBV18	CASSPPARTYEQYF
TRBV15	CATSGTGNNEQFF
TRBV19	CASSIYGDRDQPQHF
TRBV27	CASRIVGGGNQPQHF
TRBV7-9	CASSRTVAGTGELFF
TRBV11-1	CASSSDSYGYTF
TRBV28	CAVGGDRVREQYF
TRBV15	CATSTRQSGEQYF
TRBV27	CASSKGLAGVGNEQFF
TRBV6-1	CATTKGTGYEKLFF
TRBV9	CASSPRRTSTDTQYF
TRBV9	CASSVQGTSGSGGNEQFF
TRBV18	CASSPGRETQYF
TRBV6-1	CASSTLGQTYEQYF
TRBV6-6	CASSPTTSGTYNEQFF
TRBV5-1	CASRSGTAISGNTIYF
TRBV5-1	CASSTRTGANTEAFF
TRBV4-2	CASSQRRDTQYF